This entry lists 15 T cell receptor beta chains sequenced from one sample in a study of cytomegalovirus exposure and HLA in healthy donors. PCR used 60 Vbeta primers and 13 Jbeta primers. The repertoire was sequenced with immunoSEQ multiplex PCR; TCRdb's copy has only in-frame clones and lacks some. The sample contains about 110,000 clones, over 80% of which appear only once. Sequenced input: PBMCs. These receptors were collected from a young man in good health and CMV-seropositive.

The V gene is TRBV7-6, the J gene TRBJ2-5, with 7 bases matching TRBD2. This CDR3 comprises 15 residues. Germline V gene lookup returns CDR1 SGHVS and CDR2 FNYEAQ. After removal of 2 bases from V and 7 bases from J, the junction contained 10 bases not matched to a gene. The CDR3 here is CASSLYPGTGGTQYF. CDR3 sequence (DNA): TGTGCCAGCAGCTTATACCCAGGGACGGGGGGGACCCAGTACTTC.

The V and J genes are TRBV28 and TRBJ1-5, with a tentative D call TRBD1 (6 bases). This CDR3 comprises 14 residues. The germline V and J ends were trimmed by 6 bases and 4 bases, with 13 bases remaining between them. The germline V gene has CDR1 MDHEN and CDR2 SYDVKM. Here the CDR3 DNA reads TGTGCCAGCAGGGGACCAGGGGCGAATCAGCCCCAGCATTTT. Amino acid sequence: CASRGPGANQPQHF.

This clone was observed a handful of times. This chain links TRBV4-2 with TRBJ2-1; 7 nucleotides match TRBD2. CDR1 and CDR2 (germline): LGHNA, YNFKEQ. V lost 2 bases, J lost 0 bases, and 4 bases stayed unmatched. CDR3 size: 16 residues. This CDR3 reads CASSQPQRGSYNEQFF. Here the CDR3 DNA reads TGTGCCAGCAGCCAACCTCAGCGGGGCTCCTACAATGAGCAGTTCTTC.

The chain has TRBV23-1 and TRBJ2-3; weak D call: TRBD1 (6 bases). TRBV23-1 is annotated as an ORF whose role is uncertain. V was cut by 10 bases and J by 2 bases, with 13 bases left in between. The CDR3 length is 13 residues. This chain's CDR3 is CAILQGLTDTQYF. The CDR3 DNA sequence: TGCGCCATCCTACAGGGTCTCACAGATACGCAGTATTTT.

In DNA, the CDR3 is TGTGCCAGCAGCCAAGTCTTAGGAACGAGGTATACCTCTGGAAACACCATATATTTT. This sequence encodes CASSQVLGTRYTSGNTIYF. The J gene is TRBJ1-3, the V gene TRBV4-2; D not resolved. This CDR3 is built from 19 residues. Per the germline V gene, CDR1 is LGHNA and CDR2 is YNFKEQ. Trimming pared 1 base from V and 0 bases from J, leaving 19 bases between.

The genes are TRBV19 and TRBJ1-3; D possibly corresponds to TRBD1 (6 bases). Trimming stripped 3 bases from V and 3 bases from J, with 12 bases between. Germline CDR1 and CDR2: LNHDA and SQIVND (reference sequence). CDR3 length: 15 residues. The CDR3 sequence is CASSIAQGFGNTIYF. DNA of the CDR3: TGTGCCAGTAGTATCGCACAGGGCTTTGGAAACACCATATATTTT.

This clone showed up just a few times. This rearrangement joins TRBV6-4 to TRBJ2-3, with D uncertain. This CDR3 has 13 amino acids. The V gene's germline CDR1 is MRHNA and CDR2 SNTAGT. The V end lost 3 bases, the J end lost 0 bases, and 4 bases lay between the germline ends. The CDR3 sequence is CASSEGSTDTQYF. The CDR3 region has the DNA TGTGCCAGCAGTGAGGGCAGCACAGATACGCAGTATTTT.

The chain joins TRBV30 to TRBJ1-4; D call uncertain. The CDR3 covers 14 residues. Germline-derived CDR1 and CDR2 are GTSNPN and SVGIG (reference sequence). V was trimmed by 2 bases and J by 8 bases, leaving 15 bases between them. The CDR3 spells CAWSYTDLWEKLFF. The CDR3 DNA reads TGTGCCTGGAGTTATACCGACTTATGGGAAAAACTGTTTTTT.

CDR3 region: CAWTGSGTQYF. CDR3 bases: TGTGCCTGGACAGGGTCCGGTACGCAGTATTTT. The V gene is TRBV30, the J gene TRBJ2-3, with a weak D call TRBD1 (5 bases). This CDR3 region has 11 residues. Germline values: CDR1 GTSNPN, CDR2 SVGIG (reference sequence). The V and J ends lost 4 bases and 8 bases respectively, with 10 bases between them.

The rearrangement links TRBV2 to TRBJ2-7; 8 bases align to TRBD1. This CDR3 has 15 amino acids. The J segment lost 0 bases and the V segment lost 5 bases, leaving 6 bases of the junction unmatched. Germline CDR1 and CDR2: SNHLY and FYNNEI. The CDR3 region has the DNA TGTGCCAGCAGTCTCGACAGGGGCAGCTCCTACGAGCAGTACTTC. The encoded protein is CASSLDRGSSYEQYF.

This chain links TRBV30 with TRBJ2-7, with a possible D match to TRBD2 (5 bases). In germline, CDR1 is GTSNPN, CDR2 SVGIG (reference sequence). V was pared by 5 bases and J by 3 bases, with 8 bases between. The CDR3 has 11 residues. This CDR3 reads CAWGLGYEQYF. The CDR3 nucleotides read TGTGCCTGGGGACTGGGCTACGAGCAGTACTTC.

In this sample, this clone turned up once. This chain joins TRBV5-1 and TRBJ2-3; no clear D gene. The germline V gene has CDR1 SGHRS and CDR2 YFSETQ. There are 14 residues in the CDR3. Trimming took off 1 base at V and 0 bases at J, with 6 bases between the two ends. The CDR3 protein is CASSLLSSTDTQYF. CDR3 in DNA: TGCGCCAGCAGCTTGCTATCTAGCACAGATACGCAGTATTTT.

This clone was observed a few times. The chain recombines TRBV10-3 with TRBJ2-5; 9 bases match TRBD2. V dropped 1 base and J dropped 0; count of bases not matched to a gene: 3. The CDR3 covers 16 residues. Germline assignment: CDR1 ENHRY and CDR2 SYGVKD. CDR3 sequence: CAISEWGTSNQETQYF. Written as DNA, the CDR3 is TGTGCCATCAGTGAGTGGGGGACTAGCAACCAAGAGACCCAGTACTTC.

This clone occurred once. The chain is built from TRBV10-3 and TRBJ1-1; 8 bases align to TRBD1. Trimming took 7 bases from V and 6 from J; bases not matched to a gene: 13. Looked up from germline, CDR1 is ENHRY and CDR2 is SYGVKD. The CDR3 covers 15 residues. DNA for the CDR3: TGTGCCATCACACCCAAGACAGGGGTTAGTTCTGAAGCTTTCTTT. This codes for CAITPKTGVSSEAFF.

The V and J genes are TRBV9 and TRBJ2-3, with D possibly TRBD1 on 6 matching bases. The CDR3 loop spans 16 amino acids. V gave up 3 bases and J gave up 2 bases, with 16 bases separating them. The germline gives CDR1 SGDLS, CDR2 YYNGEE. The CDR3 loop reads CASSAHQDSPTDTQYF. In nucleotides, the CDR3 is TGTGCCAGCAGCGCGCACCAGGACAGTCCCACAGATACGCAGTATTTT.